The 26 T cell receptor beta chains presented below share a single source sample, sequenced in a study of blood T cell repertoires in COVID-19. Some clones are missing from TCRdb's copy, which holds only in-frame ones; the method was immunoSEQ multiplex PCR. This table has a few hundred thousand clones, more than 75% appearing once. Sequencing used peripheral blood. All receptors derive from a man in his forties or fifties with acute or convalescent COVID-19.

The chain has TRBV7-8 and TRBJ1-1, with 7 bases lining up with TRBD1. There are 14 residues in the CDR3. Germline assignment: CDR1 SGHVS and CDR2 FQNEAQ. Trimming removed 7 bases from V and 11 bases from J; junction bases left unmatched: 16. The CDR3 spells CASTKQTGFVRAFF. Written as DNA, the CDR3 is TGTGCCAGCACCAAGCAGACAGGGTTCGTCAGGGCTTTCTTT.

The rearrangement uses TRBV4-2 and TRBJ2-7; unclear D gene. The CDR3 loop spans 14 amino acids. Germline CDR1 is LGHNA and CDR2 is YNFKEQ. V dropped 4 bases and J dropped 0 bases, with 10 bases sitting between them. DNA for the CDR3: TGTGCCAGCAGCCCGACATTGAGCTCCTACGAGCAGTACTTC. Translated: CASSPTLSSYEQYF.

V gene TRBV6-5 combines with J gene TRBJ1-2; perhaps TRBD1 as D (5 bases). V was clipped by 0 bases and J by 1 base, with 9 bases between them. Germline CDR1 MNHEY, CDR2 SVGAGI. The CDR3 spans 15 residues. In DNA, the CDR3 is TGTGCCAGCAGTTACTCCCAGGGCTATAACTATGGCTACACCTTC. It is translated as CASSYSQGYNYGYTF.

J is TRBJ1-5 and V is TRBV19, with 7 bases fitting TRBD1. The V gene end was trimmed by 9 bases and the J gene end by 5 bases; junction bases not matched to a gene: 4. Germline V lookup: CDR1 LNHDA, CDR2 SQIVND (reference sequence). CDR3 length: 12 residues. The CDR3 DNA reads as TGTGCCAGCGGGACAGAGTATCAGCCCCAGCATTTT. Its protein product is CASGTEYQPQHF.

The rearrangement joins TRBV19 to TRBJ2-1, with 8 bases lining up with TRBD2. Germline V gene data show CDR1 as LNHDA and CDR2 as SQIVND (reference sequence). The junction had 3 bases not matched to a gene; V was cut back by 10 bases and J by 1 base. This CDR3 is 13 amino acids long. Here the CDR3 reads CATRLASYNEQFF. CDR3 in DNA: TGTGCCACGAGACTAGCGTCCTACAATGAGCAGTTCTTC.

This chain connects TRBV12-3 or TRBV12-4 to TRBJ2-7, with 7 bases matching TRBD1. CDR3 size: 13 residues. With V trimmed by 6 bases and J by 4 bases, 6 bases remained unmatched. The CDR3 protein is CASSPGTAYEQYF. The DNA for the CDR3 is TGTGCCAGCAGCCCCGGGACAGCTTACGAGCAGTACTTC.

V and J are TRBV21-1 and TRBJ1-2; TRBD1 was called by the table and not checked on the DNA. TRBV21-1 is flagged as a pseudogene. The CDR3 consists of 16 residues. The CDR3, as DNA: TGTGCCAGCAGCACCTGGGACAGGGGGCCAATACCGTTCTACACCTTC. This codes for CASSTWDRGPIPFYTF.

This chain joins TRBV15 and TRBJ1-5; D is possibly TRBD1 (6 bases). CDR1 and CDR2 from the germline V gene are LNHNV and YYDKDF (reference sequence). The V end lost 4 bases, the J end lost 0 bases, and 10 bases lay between the germline ends. The CDR3 covers 15 residues. This CDR3 is CATSKRGNSNQPQHF. Written as DNA, the CDR3 is TGTGCCACCAGCAAAAGGGGGAATAGCAATCAGCCCCAGCATTTT. Full variable domain (rest looked up from reference TRBV15 and TRBJ1-5): DAMVIQNPRYQVTQFGKPVTLSCSQTLNHNVMYWYQQKSSQAPKLLFHYYDKDFNNEADTPDNFQSRRPNTSFCFLDIRSPGLGDTAMYLCATSKRGNSNQPQHFGDGTRLSIL.

This clone was seen a handful of times. The V and J genes are TRBV19 and TRBJ1-6; D uncertain. The germline V gene has CDR1 LNHDA and CDR2 SQIVND (reference sequence). The CDR3 length is 14 residues. V was pared by 7 bases and J by 0 bases, with 7 bases between. As DNA, the CDR3 is TGTGCCAGTATGAGTAGCTCCTATAATTCACCCCTCCACTTT. Its translation: CASMSSSYNSPLHF. Filled out from reference TRBV19 and TRBJ1-6, the complete variable domain reads DGGITQSPKYLFRKEGQNVTLSCEQNLNHDAMYWYRQDPGQGLRLIYYSQIVNDFQKGDIAEGYSVSREKKESFPLTVTSAQKNPTAFYLCASMSSSYNSPLHFGNGTRLTVT.

The rearrangement joins TRBV19 to TRBJ1-2, with TRBD1 matching over 7 bases. Germline CDR1 LNHDA, CDR2 SQIVND (reference sequence). This CDR3 has 17 residues. Trimming removed 5 bases from V and 0 bases from J; junction bases left unmatched: 12. CDR3 region: CASSEVRQGSTNYGYTF. CDR3 DNA sequence: TGTGCCAGTAGTGAGGTCCGACAGGGTTCAACTAACTATGGCTACACCTTC.

This clone was recorded once. The rearrangement uses TRBV11-2 and TRBJ2-7; perhaps TRBD1 as D (5 bases). Germline CDR1 reads SGHAT; CDR2 reads FQNNGV. This CDR3 contains 15 residues. The V gene lost 1 base and the J gene lost 2 bases, with 12 bases spanning the gap. CDR3 coding DNA: TGTGCCAGCAGCTTAGCCGTTTCAGGGACCTACGAGCAGTACTTC. Amino acids: CASSLAVSGTYEQYF.

The V call is TRBV2, the J call TRBJ1-2, with D possibly TRBD1 on 5 matching bases. Looked up from germline, CDR1 is SNHLY and CDR2 is FYNNEI. V lost 9 bases and J 8 bases, leaving 19 bases between the germline ends. This CDR3 is 13 amino acids long. The CDR3 region is CARGLTGFGGYTF. As DNA, the CDR3 is TGTGCCAGGGGCTTAACAGGTTTTGGGGGCTACACCTTC.

The J gene is TRBJ1-5, the V gene TRBV3-1 (or the pseudogene TRBV3-2); 9 bases line up with TRBD1. The V segment lost 4 bases and the J segment 2 bases; nucleotides outside the gene matches: 9. Germline CDR1 LGHDT, CDR2 YNNKEL (reference sequence). The CDR3 extends over 17 amino acids. This chain's CDR3 is CASSRTGGAGGNQPQHF. The DNA for the CDR3 is TGTGCCAGCAGCCGAACAGGGGGCGCAGGTGGCAATCAGCCCCAGCATTTT.

This clone was detected a few times. The chain combines TRBV6-1 with TRBJ1-3; D might be TRBD1 (6 bases). The CDR3 sequence is 20 residues long. Deletions cut 0 bases from V and 0 bases from J, with 21 bases between. Germline V gene data show CDR1 as MNHNS and CDR2 as SASEGT. CDR3 coding DNA: TGTGCCAGCAGTGAAGCGGGGGCAGGACACATTTCCAGCTCTGGAAACACCATATATTTT. Its translation is CASSEAGAGHISSSGNTIYF.

V usage is TRBV19 and J usage is TRBJ1-1; the D is unclear. Germline CDR1 reads LNHDA; CDR2 reads SQIVND (reference sequence). The CDR3 extends over 13 amino acids. The germline V and J ends were trimmed by 6 bases and 0 bases, with 8 bases remaining between them. The CDR3 spells CASRLQMNTEAFF. CDR3 coding DNA: TGTGCCAGTAGGCTACAGATGAACACTGAAGCTTTCTTT. The full variable domain, its missing parts supplied by reference TRBV19 and TRBJ1-1, is DGGITQSPKYLFRKEGQNVTLSCEQNLNHDAMYWYRQDPGQGLRLIYYSQIVNDFQKGDIAEGYSVSREKKESFPLTVTSAQKNPTAFYLCASRLQMNTEAFFGQGTRLTVV.

This chain connects TRBV28 to TRBJ1-1; 10 bases line up with TRBD1. The germline CDR1 and CDR2 sequences are MDHEN and SYDVKM. This CDR3 spans 16 amino acids. V lost 4 bases, J lost 11 bases, and 16 bases stayed unmatched. CDR3 sequence: CASSSPTGGSFSTAFF. Here the CDR3 DNA reads TGTGCCAGCAGTTCGCCGACAGGGGGCAGTTTTAGCACGGCTTTCTTT.

The chain joins TRBV5-1 to TRBJ1-1; no firm D call. The length of the CDR3 is 15 residues. V shed 0 bases and J shed 2 bases, with 11 bases lying between them. CDR1 and CDR2 from the germline V gene are SGHRS and YFSETQ. The CDR3 DNA follows: TGCGCCAGCAGCTTGGAAGCGGAGATCAACACTGAAGCTTTCTTT. This codes for CASSLEAEINTEAFF. The complete variable domain, with remaining parts taken from reference TRBV5-1 and TRBJ1-1, reads KAGVTQTPRYLIKTRGQQVTLSCSPISGHRSVSWYQQTPGQGLQFLFEYFSETQRNKGNFPGRFSGRQFSNSRSEMNVSTLELGDSALYLCASSLEAEINTEAFFGQGTRLTVV.

The chain couples TRBV18 to TRBJ1-5; 9 nucleotides line up with TRBD1. V gave up 0 bases and J gave up 5 bases; unmatched junction bases: 5. Germline loops: CDR1 KGHSH, CDR2 LQKENI. The CDR3 extends over 16 amino acids. The DNA for the CDR3 is TGTGCCAGCTCACCACCAACTGGACAGGGGTATCAGCCCCAGCATTTT. Amino acids: CASSPPTGQGYQPQHF.

The rearrangement uses TRBV21-1 and TRBJ1-5; the table's D call, TRBD1, has no DNA check behind it. TRBV21-1 is termed a pseudogene. This CDR3 has 18 residues. As DNA, the CDR3 is TGTGCCAGCAGCAGCCGGGACAGGGGGCCCTATAGCAATCAGCCCCAGCATTTT. Residues: CASSSRDRGPYSNQPQHF.

This clone was seen once. The gene calls are TRBV4-1 and TRBJ1-3; 9 bases line up with TRBD1. The CDR3 is 15 amino acids. J gave up 4 bases and V 5 bases, and 6 bases lay outside the gene matches. Germline assignment: CDR1 MGHRA and CDR2 YSYEKL. CDR3 DNA sequence: TGCGCCAGCAGCTCCCGGACAGGGGAAGGAAACACCATATATTTT. It translates to CASSSRTGEGNTIYF.

V is TRBV6-1 and J is TRBJ2-6; 8 nucleotides line up with TRBD2. This CDR3 spans 19 amino acids. Germline CDR1 and CDR2: MNHNS and SASEGT. After removal of 2 bases from V and 0 bases from J, the junction contained 9 bases not matched to a gene. CDR3 DNA: TGTGCCAGCAGTGAACGGGGGCGGGGGGCCTTCTCTGGGGCCAACGTCCTGACTTTC. Translating gives CASSERGRGAFSGANVLTF.

This rearrangement joins TRBV5-1 to TRBJ1-3, with D perhaps matching TRBD1 (6 bases). Trimming cost V 4 bases and J 2 bases, with 16 bases left between them. CDR3 length equals 16 residues. CDR1 SGHRS and CDR2 YFSETQ come from the germline V gene. CDR3 region: CASSPGAGAAGNTIYF. Written as DNA, the CDR3 is TGCGCCAGCAGCCCCGGCGCGGGGGCAGCTGGAAACACCATATATTTT.

V usage is TRBV2 and J usage is TRBJ2-3, with D possibly matching TRBD1 (6 bases). The V gene's germline CDR1 is SNHLY and CDR2 FYNNEI. The CDR3 covers 15 residues. Trimming left V 7 bases short and J 1 base short, with 15 bases between. For the CDR3, the DNA is TGTGCCAGCACCCCCACAGGGCAAGGCACAGATACGCAGTATTTT. Encoded protein: CASTPTGQGTDTQYF.

This clone was seen a few times. This chain links TRBV6-5 with TRBJ2-1; D uncertain. Germline V gene data show CDR1 as MNHEY and CDR2 as SVGAGI. Trimming pared 6 bases from V and 5 bases from J, leaving 17 bases between. This CDR3 contains 15 residues. The CDR3 region is CASSQSFGSDNEQFF. CDR3 coding DNA: TGTGCCAGCAGCCAGAGTTTCGGGTCGGACAATGAGCAGTTCTTC.

The chain joins TRBV4-1 to TRBJ1-1, with a weak D call TRBD1 (5 bases). The CDR3 sequence is 18 residues long. Trimming pared 1 base from V and 1 base from J, leaving 19 bases between. Germline CDR1 and CDR2: MGHRA and YSYEKL. The CDR3 reads CASSQGLLGRRANTEAFF. The CDR3 DNA follows: TGCGCCAGCAGCCAAGGTCTATTGGGGCGCAGGGCGAACACTGAAGCTTTCTTT.

The CDR3 region has the DNA TGTGCCAGCTCGCGGGACAGCCCGAGATCTGGAAACACCATATATTTT. This sequence encodes CASSRDSPRSGNTIYF. The genes are TRBV18 and TRBJ1-3; 7 bases map to TRBD1. The CDR3 is made up of 16 amino acids. V lost 6 bases to trimming and J lost 1 base; unmatched junction nucleotides: 9. CDR1 KGHSH and CDR2 LQKENI come from the germline V gene. Full variable domain (outside the CDR3, taken from reference TRBV18 and TRBJ1-3): NAGVMQNPRHLVRRRGQEARLRCSPMKGHSHVYWYRQLPEEGLKFMVYLQKENIIDESGMPKERFSAEFPKEGPSILRIQQVVRGDSAAYFCASSRDSPRSGNTIYFGEGSWLTVV.